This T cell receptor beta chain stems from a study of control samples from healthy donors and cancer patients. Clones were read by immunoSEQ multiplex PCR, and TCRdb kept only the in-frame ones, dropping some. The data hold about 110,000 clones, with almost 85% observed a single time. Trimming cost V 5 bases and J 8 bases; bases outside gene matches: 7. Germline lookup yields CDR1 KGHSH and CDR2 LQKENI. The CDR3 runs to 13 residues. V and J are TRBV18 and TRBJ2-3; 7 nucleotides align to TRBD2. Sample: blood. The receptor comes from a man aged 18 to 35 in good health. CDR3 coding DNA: TGTGCCAGCTCAAGCGGGGCCTGGGCTACGCAGTATTTT. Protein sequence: CASSSGAWATQYF.